This T cell receptor (beta chain) appears in the sequencing data of a study of shared clonotypes between healthy human individuals. Looking at the study overall: Donors consisted of two women and three men between 18 and 49.

With 4 bases clipped from V and 8 bases from J, the junction kept 10 bases outside the gene matches. CDR3 size: 17 residues. CDR1 is WSHSY, CDR2 SAAADI, per germline. Assay: immunoSEQ multiplex PCR; the TCRdb copy retains only in-frame clones and omits some. The sample carries fewer than 800,000 clones, approximately 90% recorded once. Terminally differentiated effector memory CD45RA+ cells were excluded by CCR7 positive selection of CD45RO-negative cells. Donors were healthy HIV-negative adults without recently reported acute infections or vaccinations. The J gene is TRBJ2-1, the V gene TRBV10-2; 14 bases fit TRBD2. The receptor comes from a man aged 25-40 years in good health. The sequenced sample was naive CD8+ T cells sorted from blood. The DNA for the CDR3 is TGCGCCAGCAGTGTTTCGGGACTAGCGGGAGTACGGGATGAGCAGTTCTTC. Its translation is CASSVSGLAGVRDEQFF.